The clone carrying this TCR beta chain was seen a few times. Antigen specificity is unknown. This CDR3 has 16 residues. Germline CDR1 is SEHNR and CDR2 is FQNEAQ (reference sequence). V lost 6 bases to trimming and J lost 0 bases, with 15 bases between them. This sample is part of a study of CD8+CD57+ T cells in acquired aplastic anemia. Background on the study: Sorted CD4+ and CD8+ cells yielded DNA averaging around 3 ug. Notes on the study in general: Patients and controls were not found to differ significantly in CD8+ Simpson's diversity.

TCR beta VDJ and CDR3 profiling used genomic DNA as template. TCRdb reanalysed the reads using MiXCR and keeps one entry per CDR3 protein. In the table there are 200,000 to 300,000 distinct CDR3 sequences, roughly 82% of which are singletons. The patients chosen for sequencing had shown expansion of CD8+CD57+ cells (detected by flow cytometry). The origin of this receptor is a human donor with aplastic anemia. The material sequenced was sorted CD4+, CD8+, or CD8+CD57+ T cells (not recorded which) from PBMCs. The chain is built from TRBV7-9 and TRBJ1-3; D might be TRBD1 (6 bases). As DNA, the CDR3 is TGTGCCAGCAGTCGTGCAGGGGAAGGCTCTGGAAACACCATATATTTT. It encodes CASSRAGEGSGNTIYF.